The source of this TCR beta chain is a study of radiotherapy plus CTLA-4 blockade in lung cancer. Profiled with immunoSEQ multiplex PCR; TCRdb holds only in-frame clones, not every one. The data contain some 80,000 clones, about four fifths of them seen just once; the ten biggest clones take up about 0.79%. Germline-derived CDR1 and CDR2 are MNHNS and SASEGT. The CDR3 is 11 amino acids. The germline V and J ends were trimmed by 8 bases and 7 bases, with 11 bases remaining between them. Sequencing was performed on peripheral blood, taken from a patient treated with radiotherapy plus ipilimumab. The clonotype was recovered from a human donor with non-small cell lung cancer who had stable disease on radiotherapy plus ipilimumab. This rearrangement joins TRBV6-1 to TRBJ1-1, with TRBD1 as a possible D gene (5 bases). The CDR3 loop reads CASHRQLEAFF. The CDR3, as DNA: TGTGCCAGCCACCGACAGCTTGAAGCTTTCTTT.